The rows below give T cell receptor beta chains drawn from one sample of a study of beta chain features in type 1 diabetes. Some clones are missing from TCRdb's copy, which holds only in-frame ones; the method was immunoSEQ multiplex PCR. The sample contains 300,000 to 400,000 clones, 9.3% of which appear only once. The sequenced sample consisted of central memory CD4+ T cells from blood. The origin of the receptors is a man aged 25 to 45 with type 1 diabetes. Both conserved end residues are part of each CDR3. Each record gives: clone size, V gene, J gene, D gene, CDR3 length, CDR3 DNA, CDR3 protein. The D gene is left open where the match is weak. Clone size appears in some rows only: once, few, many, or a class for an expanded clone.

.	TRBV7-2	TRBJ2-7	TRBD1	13	TGTGCCAGCAGAAGCTTTACAGGGGGCGAGCAGTACTTC	CASRSFTGGEQYF
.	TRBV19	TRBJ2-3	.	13	TGTGCCAGTAGTATTTTCGATACAGATACGCAGTATTTT	CASSIFDTDTQYF
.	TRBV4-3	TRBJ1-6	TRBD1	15	TGCGCCAGCAGCATCGACAGGGGTAGAAATTCACCCCTCCACTTT	CASSIDRGRNSPLHF
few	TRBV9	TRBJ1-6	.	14	TGTGCCAGCAGCCTAGGGGGGGCAGGTTCACCCCTCCACTTT	CASSLGGAGSPLHF
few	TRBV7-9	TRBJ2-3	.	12	TGTGCCAGCAGCCGAAGCACAGATACGCAGTATTTT	CASSRSTDTQYF
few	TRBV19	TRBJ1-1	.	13	TGTGCCAGTAGTCCCCCGGGACTTCTTGAAGCTTTCTTT	CASSPPGLLEAFF
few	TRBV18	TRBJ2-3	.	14	TGTGCCAGCACGTACACGACAGGACATGATACGCAGTATTTT	CASTYTTGHDTQYF
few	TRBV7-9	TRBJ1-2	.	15	TGTGCCAGCAGCTTAGGGGGCAGGTCAAACTATGGCTACACCTTC	CASSLGGRSNYGYTF
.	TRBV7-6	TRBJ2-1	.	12	TGTGCCAGCAGCTTAGATGGCAATGAGCAGTTCTTC	CASSLDGNEQFF
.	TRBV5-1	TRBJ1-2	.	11	TGCGCCAGCAGCTTGGATGGGGGCTACACCTTC	CASSLDGGYTF
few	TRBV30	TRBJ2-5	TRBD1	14	TGTGCCTGGAGGCGGACAGGGCTCGGAGAGACCCAGTACTTC	CAWRRTGLGETQYF
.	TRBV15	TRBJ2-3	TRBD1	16	TGTGCCACCAGCAGAGGTACAGGGGATGGCACAGATACGCAGTATTTT	CATSRGTGDGTDTQYF
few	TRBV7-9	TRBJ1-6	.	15	TGTGCCAGCAGCTTAGATACGGAAGGCAATTCACCCCTCCACTTT	CASSLDTEGNSPLHF
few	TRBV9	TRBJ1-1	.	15	TGTGCCAGCAGCCTGGGGGAGAGGAGGAACACTGAAGCTTTCTTT	CASSLGERRNTEAFF
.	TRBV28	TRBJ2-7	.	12	TGTGCCAGCAGTTTACCCAGGTACGAGCAGTACTTC	CASSLPRYEQYF
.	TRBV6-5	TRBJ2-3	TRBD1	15	TGTGCCAGCAGTTACTCCTACAGGGGATCAGATACGCAGTATTTT	CASSYSYRGSDTQYF
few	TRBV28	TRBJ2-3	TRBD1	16	TGTGCCAGCAGTTTATCCGGGACAGGTTCTCGAGATACGCAGTATTTT	CASSLSGTGSRDTQYF
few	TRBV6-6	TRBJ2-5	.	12	TGTGCCAGCAGCGGGACTTGGGAGACCCAGTACTTC	CASSGTWETQYF
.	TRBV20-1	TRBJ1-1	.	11	TGCAGTGCTAGTTATACATGGGGAGCTTTCTTT	CSASYTWGAFF
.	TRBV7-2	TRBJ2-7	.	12	TGTGCCAGCAGCAAAGGGGAGCACGAGCAGTACTTC	CASSKGEHEQYF
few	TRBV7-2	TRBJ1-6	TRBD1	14	TGTGCCAGCAGCTTAGAGACAGGGGATTCACCCCTCCACTTT	CASSLETGDSPLHF
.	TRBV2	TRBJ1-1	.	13	TGTGCCAGCAGTGTGCAGGAGGACACTGAAGCTTTCTTT	CASSVQEDTEAFF
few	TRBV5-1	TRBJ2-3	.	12	TGCGCCAGCAGCGCCTACAGAGGTACGCAGTATTTT	CASSAYRGTQYF
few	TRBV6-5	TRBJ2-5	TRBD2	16	TGTGCCAGCAGTTACCTAGCGGGCGGGTTCCGAGAGACCCAGTACTTC	CASSYLAGGFRETQYF
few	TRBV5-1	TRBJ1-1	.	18	TGCGCCAGCAGCTTGGCCGGGACTTCGAGCCCTTTGAACACTGAAGCTTTCTTT	CASSLAGTSSPLNTEAFF
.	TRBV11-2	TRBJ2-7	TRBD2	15	TGTGCCAGCAGCTCATCGGCTAGCGGGGACTACGAGCAGTACTTC	CASSSSASGDYEQYF
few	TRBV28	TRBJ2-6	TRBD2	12	TGTGCCAGCAGTTTAGGGAGGGACGTCCTGACTTTC	CASSLGRDVLTF
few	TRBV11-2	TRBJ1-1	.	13	TGTGCCAGCAGCTTAAGACCGCTGGGTGAAGCTTTCTTT	CASSLRPLGEAFF
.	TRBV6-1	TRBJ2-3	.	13	TGTGCCAGCGACAGGTCTAGCACAGATACGCAGTATTTT	CASDRSSTDTQYF
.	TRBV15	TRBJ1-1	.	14	TGTGCCACCAGCATGGAGGGCTGGTACACTGAAGCTTTCTTT	CATSMEGWYTEAFF
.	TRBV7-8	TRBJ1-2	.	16	TGTGCCAGCAGCTCGCCCGGAGACAAGGAAGGTGAAGGCTACACCTTC	CASSSPGDKEGEGYTF
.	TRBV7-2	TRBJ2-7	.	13	TGTGCCAGCAGCCGGGAGTTCGATTACGAGCAGTACTTC	CASSREFDYEQYF
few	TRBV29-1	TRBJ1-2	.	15	TGCAGCGTAGACCCGATCCCGGCAGGGTACTATGGCTACACCTTC	CSVDPIPAGYYGYTF
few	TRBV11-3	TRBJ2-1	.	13	TGTGCCAGCAGCCCAACAGTAAGGGGTGAGCAGTTCTTC	CASSPTVRGEQFF
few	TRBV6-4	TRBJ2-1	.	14	TGTGCCAGCAGTCGAGCGGAGCACTACAATGAGCAGTTCTTC	CASSRAEHYNEQFF
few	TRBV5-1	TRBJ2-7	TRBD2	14	TGCGCCAGCAGAATAGCGGGGGGTACCTACGAGCAGTACTTC	CASRIAGGTYEQYF
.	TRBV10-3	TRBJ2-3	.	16	TGTGCCATCAGACCGGGGAGCGGTCTAAGCACAGATACGCAGTATTTT	CAIRPGSGLSTDTQYF
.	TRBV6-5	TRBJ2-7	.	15	TGTGCCAGCAGTTACTCGAACAGGGTTGATAACGAGCAGTACTTC	CASSYSNRVDNEQYF
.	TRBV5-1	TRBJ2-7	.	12	TGCGCCAGCACGGACGTCTCCTACGAGCAGTACTTC	CASTDVSYEQYF
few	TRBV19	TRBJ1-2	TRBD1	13	TGTGCCAGTAGCGGACAGGGCAACTATGGCTACACCTTC	CASSGQGNYGYTF
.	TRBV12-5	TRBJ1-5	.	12	TGTGCTAGTGGTTTGGCCCCCGAGCCCCAGCATTTT	CASGLAPEPQHF